Below, 10 T cell receptor beta chains from the same sample are listed, as sequenced in a study of shared clonotypes between healthy human individuals. Sequenced by immunoSEQ multiplex PCR; TCRdb stores in-frame clones only, minus some. The top ten clones hold around 0.38% of a sample with 2 million to 2.5 million clones, about 90% of them seen once. What was sequenced was naive CD4+ T cells from PBMCs. Noted subset: CD45RA+ positively selected. Receptors were obtained from a man between 18 and 35 years old in good health. Some clones in this sample may be carry-over from other donors' samples.

The chain is built from TRBV5-1 and TRBJ2-7, with 7 bases lining up with TRBD1. Germline V gene sequence: CDR1 SGHRS, CDR2 YFSETQ. Unmatched junction bases numbered 6, after V lost 4 bases and J lost 2 bases. The CDR3 sequence is 14 residues long. CDR3 sequence reads: CASSTQGSPYEQYF. The CDR3 DNA reads TGCGCCAGCAGCACACAGGGGAGCCCCTACGAGCAGTACTTC.

The chain is built from TRBV19 and TRBJ2-7; 10 bases align to TRBD1. Germline loops: CDR1 LNHDA, CDR2 SQIVND (reference sequence). V lost 6 bases, J lost 7 bases, and 9 bases stayed unmatched. This CDR3 contains 14 residues. This chain's CDR3 is CASRRRQGAREQYF. CDR3 DNA sequence: TGTGCCAGTAGGCGAAGACAGGGGGCGAGGGAGCAGTACTTC. Full variable domain (rest looked up from reference TRBV19 and TRBJ2-7): DGGITQSPKYLFRKEGQNVTLSCEQNLNHDAMYWYRQDPGQGLRLIYYSQIVNDFQKGDIAEGYSVSREKKESFPLTVTSAQKNPTAFYLCASRRRQGAREQYFGPGTRLTVT.

With respect to this clone: Within the sample, other DNA sequences also encode this same CDR3. The chain carries TRBV6-6 and TRBJ1-1, with TRBD1 matching over 8 bases. Germline V gene sequence: CDR1 MNHNY, CDR2 SVGAGI (reference sequence). J gave up 7 bases and V 0 bases, and 1 base lay outside the gene matches. This CDR3 is 13 amino acids long. The CDR3 loop reads CASSYSGQGEAFF. The CDR3 DNA follows: TGTGCCAGCAGTTACTCCGGACAGGGTGAAGCTTTCTTT.

The gene calls are TRBV11-2 and TRBJ1-1; a weak D match, TRBD1 (6 bases). With 6 bases removed from V and 1 base from J, the gap between germline ends came to 15 bases. Germline CDR1 is SGHAT and CDR2 is FQNNGV. The CDR3 totals 15 residues. CDR3 loop: CASRGLTGQNTEAFF. The DNA for the CDR3 is TGTGCCAGCAGGGGTTTAACGGGACAGAACACTGAAGCTTTCTTT.

The V gene is TRBV5-1, the J gene TRBJ1-2, with D possibly being TRBD1 (5 bases). Germline lookup yields CDR1 SGHRS and CDR2 YFSETQ. The CDR3 extends over 15 amino acids. V gave up 4 bases and J gave up 6 bases, with 19 bases separating them. CDR3 region: CASSPPYGGEHGYTF. CDR3 sequence (DNA): TGCGCCAGCAGCCCCCCCTACGGAGGGGAACATGGCTACACCTTC. Filled out from reference TRBV5-1 and TRBJ1-2, the complete variable domain reads KAGVTQTPRYLIKTRGQQVTLSCSPISGHRSVSWYQQTPGQGLQFLFEYFSETQRNKGNFPGRFSGRQFSNSRSEMNVSTLELGDSALYLCASSPPYGGEHGYTFGSGTRLTVV.

The genes are TRBV5-1 and TRBJ2-1; TRBD2 agrees at 12 bases. Germline V gives CDR1 SGHRS, CDR2 YFSETQ. J was trimmed by 6 bases and V by 0 bases; bases with no gene match: 7. The CDR3 has 17 residues. The CDR3 reads CASSLALAGGYFNEQFF. The CDR3 DNA sequence: TGCGCCAGCAGCTTGGCCCTAGCGGGAGGGTACTTCAATGAGCAGTTCTTC.

The chain recombines TRBV15 with TRBJ1-5; weak D call: TRBD1 (6 bases). The CDR3 covers 15 residues. V shed 5 bases and J shed 7 bases, with 18 bases lying between them. In germline, CDR1 is LNHNV, CDR2 YYDKDF (reference sequence). The CDR3 DNA sequence: TGTGCCACCAGCCGACAACAGGGTGGTCTCCAGCCCCAGCATTTT. This gives the protein CATSRQQGGLQPQHF.

The J gene is TRBJ2-5, the V gene TRBV11-2; 12 nucleotides line up with TRBD1. The germline gives CDR1 SGHAT, CDR2 FQNNGV. V lost 5 bases and J lost 7; bases outside the gene matches: 11. The CDR3 loop spans 16 amino acids. CDR3 protein: CASSPPGTGGGGTQYF. Here the CDR3 DNA reads TGTGCCAGCAGCCCACCCGGGACAGGGGGCGGGGGGACCCAGTACTTC.

The chain has TRBV19 and TRBJ2-3, with 16 bases lining up with TRBD2. Germline lookup yields CDR1 LNHDA and CDR2 SQIVND (reference sequence). With 5 bases clipped from V and 8 bases from J, the junction kept 10 bases outside the gene matches. This CDR3 region has 17 residues. In nucleotides, the CDR3 is TGTGCCAGTAGTGCCGGGACTAGCGGGAGGGAAAGTTTTACGCAGTATTTT. Amino acid sequence: CASSAGTSGRESFTQYF.

V is TRBV7-9 and J is TRBJ2-1; perhaps D is TRBD1 or TRBD2 (5 bases each). The CDR3 is 18 residues long. Trimming took 5 bases from V and 0 from J, leaving 20 bases between them. Germline loops: CDR1 SEHNR, CDR2 FQNEAQ (reference sequence). In DNA, the CDR3 is TGTGCCAGCAGCACACATGGGGCCTCGGGGAGCTCCTACAATGAGCAGTTCTTC. Amino acids: CASSTHGASGSSYNEQFF.